These 31 T cell receptor beta chains were sequenced from one sample in a study of T cell changes during pregnancy in multiple sclerosis. The protocol was immunoSEQ multiplex PCR, while the TCRdb copy is restricted to in-frame clones and leaves out a portion. This sample has tens of thousands of clones, with around 94% found just once. The sequencing here drew on CD4+ T cells from peripheral blood mononuclear cells, taken in the third trimester of pregnancy. These receptors were collected from a female donor with multiple sclerosis, enrolled in a pregnancy study.

This chain joins TRBV18 and TRBJ1-3; 8 bases are a match to TRBD1. The germline V gene encodes CDR1 KGHSH and CDR2 LQKENI. The CDR3 has 11 amino acids. Trimming removed 2 bases from V and 16 bases from J; junction bases left unmatched: 4. The CDR3 DNA sequence: TGTGCCAGCTCACCAGACAGGGGATGGTATTTT. This translates into CASSPDRGWYF.

The gene calls are TRBV9 and TRBJ1-3; D gene unclear. The ends were cut back, 4 bases at V and 0 bases at J, with 5 bases in the middle. CDR1 SGDLS and CDR2 YYNGEE come from the germline V gene. CDR3 length: 13 residues. The CDR3 coding sequence is TGTGCCAGCAGCCCTAGCTCTGGAAACACCATATATTTT. As protein: CASSPSSGNTIYF.

CDR3 residues: CAISQQGTNEKLFF. As DNA, the CDR3 is TGTGCCATCAGCCAACAGGGGACTAATGAAAAACTGTTTTTT. The V call is TRBV10-3, the J call TRBJ1-4, with 7 bases aligning to TRBD1. CDR1 and CDR2 (germline): ENHRY, SYGVKD. The CDR3 extends over 14 amino acids. J was trimmed by 2 bases and V by 6 bases; bases with no gene match: 3.

The chain couples TRBV6-1 to TRBJ2-2; 9 bases match TRBD1. The CDR3 runs to 14 residues. CDR1 is MNHNS and CDR2 is SASEGT in the germline V gene. Trimming took 8 bases from V and 7 from J; bases not matched to a gene: 8. The CDR3 nucleotides are TGTGCCAGCTCAAGGACAGGGGCCGACGGGGAGCTGTTTTTT. Translating gives CASSRTGADGELFF.

The chain uses TRBV27 and TRBJ1-4; D possibly corresponds to TRBD1 (6 bases). Germline V gene lookup returns CDR1 MNHEY and CDR2 SMNVEV (reference sequence). Trimming cost V 4 bases and J 7 bases, with 13 bases left between them. The CDR3 loop spans 14 amino acids. Written as DNA, the CDR3 is TGTGCCAGCAGTTCGGCAGGGGTGGGTGAAAAACTGTTTTTT. Translating gives CASSSAGVGEKLFF.

The table lists this clone with a count of one. The chain's CDR3 is CASSILPGTGVNEQFF. The DNA of the CDR3 is TGTGCCAGTAGTATACTCCCAGGGACAGGGGTGAATGAGCAGTTCTTC. The genes are TRBV19 and TRBJ2-1; 10 bases are a match to TRBD1. From germline, CDR1 is LNHDA and CDR2 SQIVND (reference sequence). CDR3 size: 16 residues. The junction had 8 bases not matched to a gene; V was cut back by 2 bases and J by 7 bases.

This clone was counted between two and nine times. This chain connects TRBV19 to TRBJ1-5, with TRBD1 matching over 8 bases. The CDR3 covers 17 residues. Germline assignment: CDR1 LNHDA and CDR2 SQIVND (reference sequence). J lost 0 bases, V lost 7 bases, and 11 bases had no gene match. This chain's CDR3 is CASKTTGGLYSNQPQHF. CDR3 bases: TGTGCCAGTAAAACAACAGGGGGACTTTATAGCAATCAGCCCCAGCATTTT.

The rearrangement uses TRBV2 and TRBJ1-5, with TRBD1 as a possible D gene (6 bases). V dropped 4 bases and J dropped 3 bases, with 13 bases sitting between them. There are 15 residues in the CDR3. Germline CDR1 is SNHLY and CDR2 is FYNNEI. CDR3 in amino acids: CASSAQGNFNQPQHF. CDR3 nucleotide sequence: TGTGCCAGCAGTGCCCAGGGGAACTTCAATCAGCCCCAGCATTTT.

This sequence joins TRBV2 and TRBJ2-3; possibly TRBD2 for D (5 bases). Between the trimmed V and J ends, which lost 4 bases and 1 base, there was a span of 9 bases. Germline-derived CDR1 and CDR2 are SNHLY and FYNNEI. The length of the CDR3 is 14 residues. In DNA form, the CDR3 reads TGTGCCAGCAGTGTCCAGCGGCGCACAGATACGCAGTATTTT. Its protein product is CASSVQRRTDTQYF.

V and J are TRBV27 and TRBJ2-7, with D unclear. Trimming pared 1 base from V and 5 bases from J, leaving 12 bases between. Germline assignment: CDR1 MNHEY and CDR2 SMNVEV (reference sequence). CDR3 length: 14 residues. The CDR3 sequence: CASSLLAGGHEQYF. CDR3 nucleotide sequence: TGTGCCAGCAGTTTATTGGCAGGTGGTCACGAGCAGTACTTC.

V usage is TRBV5-6 and J usage is TRBJ1-4; maybe TRBD1 (5 bases). V lost 2 bases and J lost 7, with 9 bases in between. This CDR3 has 13 amino acids. Germline V gene data show CDR1 as SGHDT and CDR2 as YYEEEE. The CDR3 DNA sequence: TGTGCCAGCAGCTTTGGGGCCAGTGAAAAACTGTTTTTT. Amino acids: CASSFGASEKLFF. Full variable domain (remainder filled in from reference TRBV5-6 and TRBJ1-4): DAGVTQSPTHLIKTRGQQVTLRCSPKSGHDTVSWYQQALGQGPQFIFQYYEEEERQRGNFPDRFSGHQFPNYSSELNVNALLLGDSALYLCASSFGASEKLFFGSGTQLSVL.

The chain couples TRBV19 to TRBJ1-1, with 7 bases lining up with TRBD1. Germline lookup yields CDR1 LNHDA and CDR2 SQIVND (reference sequence). Trimming removed 3 bases from V and 5 bases from J; junction bases left unmatched: 9. The CDR3 length is 15 residues. In nucleotides, the CDR3 is TGTGCCAGTAGTATCCCCACAGGGGCGGGGACTGAAGCTTTCTTT. Its translation is CASSIPTGAGTEAFF.

The chain is built from TRBV30 and TRBJ2-3; 8 bases fit TRBD2. Trimming cost V 3 bases and J 5 bases; bases outside gene matches: 4. There are 13 residues in the CDR3. Germline V CDR1 and CDR2: GTSNPN, SVGIG (reference sequence). CDR3 region: CAWSLAGGDTQYF. CDR3 DNA sequence: TGTGCCTGGAGCCTAGCGGGCGGAGATACGCAGTATTTT.

The chain has TRBV5-1 and TRBJ2-1; a possible D gene is TRBD2 (5 bases). CDR1 is SGHRS, CDR2 YFSETQ, per germline. The CDR3 has 16 amino acids. V lost 0 bases, J lost 8 bases, and 18 bases lay in between. The CDR3 is CASSLAVAGEGYEQFF. In nucleotides, the CDR3 is TGCGCCAGCAGCTTGGCAGTAGCCGGGGAAGGGTATGAGCAGTTCTTC.

The chain joins TRBV7-9 to TRBJ1-1, with D possibly matching TRBD1 (5 bases). Between the trimmed V and J ends, which lost 6 bases and 5 bases, there was a span of 10 bases. The CDR3 loop spans 12 amino acids. Germline V gene sequence: CDR1 SEHNR, CDR2 FQNEAQ (reference sequence). CDR3 in DNA: TGTGCCAGCAGACCCGGGGGGACTGAAGCTTTCTTT. Protein sequence: CASRPGGTEAFF.

The table lists this clone with a count of one. V is TRBV6-5 and J is TRBJ2-1; weak D call: TRBD1 (5 bases). V was clipped by 4 bases and J by 8 bases, with 21 bases between them. Per germline, CDR1 MNHEY and CDR2 SVGAGI. The CDR3 consists of 16 residues. The CDR3 spells CASSSPQVGPLDEQFF. The CDR3 DNA sequence: TGTGCCAGCAGTTCACCCCAAGTGGGGCCCCTTGATGAGCAGTTCTTC.

V and J are TRBV5-4 and TRBJ2-7; tentative D call: TRBD1 (6 bases). The CDR3 extends over 14 amino acids. CDR1 and CDR2 (germline): SGHNT, YYREEE (reference sequence). Trimming cost V 1 base and J 6 bases, with 14 bases left between them. For the CDR3, the DNA is TGTGCCAGCAGCTTGTTTCTCGTAGGGGGCGAGCAGTACTTC. As protein: CASSLFLVGGEQYF.

This chain joins TRBV11-1 and TRBJ1-5, with TRBD1 matching over 7 bases. From germline, CDR1 is SGHAT and CDR2 FQDESV (reference sequence). CDR3 length: 13 residues. Trimming took 3 bases from V and 4 from J; bases not matched to a gene: 0. The chain's CDR3 is CASSLGQNQPQHF. CDR3 sequence (DNA): TGTGCCAGCAGCTTGGGACAGAATCAGCCCCAGCATTTT.

This chain uses TRBV5-6 with TRBJ2-5; TRBD1 matches at 7 bases. The CDR3 is 15 residues long. The germline CDR1 and CDR2 sequences are SGHDT and YYEEEE. V shed 4 bases, J shed 4 bases, and the junction held 10 bases outside the gene matches. DNA of the CDR3: TGTGCCAGCAGCGCCGGGACAGAGGGGCGAGAGACCCAGTACTTC. Amino acid sequence: CASSAGTEGRETQYF.

This clone has only one observation. This sequence joins TRBV7-9 and TRBJ2-7, with 8 bases aligning to TRBD2. V was pared by 5 bases and J by 7 bases, with 10 bases of the junction left unmatched. This CDR3 has 14 residues. Germline loops: CDR1 SEHNR, CDR2 FQNEAQ (reference sequence). The CDR3 spells CASSPPRSGKEQYF. CDR3 coding DNA: TGTGCCAGCAGCCCCCCCCGTAGCGGGAAGGAGCAGTACTTC.

The chain has TRBV6-4 and TRBJ2-3, with 15 positions matching TRBD2. Losses at the gene ends were 2 bases for V and 9 bases for J; bases not matched to a gene: 3. The CDR3 consists of 15 residues. Germline CDR1 is MRHNA and CDR2 is SNTAGT. The CDR3: CASSDTGTSGRTQYF. CDR3 DNA: TGTGCCAGCAGTGACACGGGGACTAGCGGGAGGACGCAGTATTTT.

The rearrangement links TRBV19 to TRBJ1-5; 8 positions match TRBD1. Germline V gene sequence: CDR1 LNHDA, CDR2 SQIVND (reference sequence). The CDR3 length is 18 residues. V dropped 6 bases and J dropped 1; count of bases not matched to a gene: 14. In DNA, the CDR3 is TGTGCCAGTAGGCTTCAAGACAGGGGTAAAGGGAGCAATCAGCCCCAGCATTTT. Protein: CASRLQDRGKGSNQPQHF.

The genes are TRBV30 and TRBJ1-6; D perhaps matches TRBD1 (5 bases). The CDR3 loop spans 14 amino acids. The V gene lost 2 bases and the J gene lost 6 bases, with 11 bases spanning the gap. Germline V gives CDR1 GTSNPN, CDR2 SVGIG (reference sequence). The CDR3 coding sequence is TGTGCCTGGAGTCTCGGGGGGGGTAATTCACCCCTCCACTTT. As protein: CAWSLGGGNSPLHF.

This clone appeared once. V usage is TRBV30 and J usage is TRBJ1-2, with D tentatively TRBD1 (6 bases). The CDR3 loop spans 12 amino acids. Between the trimmed V and J ends, which lost 4 bases and 6 bases, there was a span of 12 bases. The germline gives CDR1 GTSNPN, CDR2 SVGIG (reference sequence). As DNA, the CDR3 is TGTGCCTGGACGGGGGGCGATAATGGCTACACCTTC. This codes for CAWTGGDNGYTF.

In its sample, this clone was seen once. The rearrangement joins TRBV19 to TRBJ1-2; 8 bases align to TRBD1. Trimming removed 3 bases from V and 9 bases from J; junction bases left unmatched: 6. CDR3 size: 13 residues. The germline gives CDR1 LNHDA, CDR2 SQIVND (reference sequence). The CDR3: CASSIQTGERYTF. In DNA, the CDR3 is TGTGCCAGTAGTATTCAGACAGGGGAACGCTACACCTTC.

The rearrangement links TRBV6-1 to TRBJ1-5; D gene ambiguous. Germline CDR1 is MNHNS and CDR2 is SASEGT. Trimming took off 5 bases at V and 5 bases at J, with 16 bases between the two ends. CDR3 length: 15 residues. The CDR3 here is CASSPDWSGDQPQHF. CDR3 DNA sequence: TGTGCCAGCAGTCCAGACTGGAGCGGGGATCAGCCCCAGCATTTT.

The V call is TRBV7-3, the J call TRBJ2-1; 8 bases are shared with TRBD2. J lost 7 bases, V lost 4 bases, and 12 bases had no gene match. This CDR3 region has 16 residues. Germline values: CDR1 SGHTA, CDR2 FQGTGA. The CDR3 protein is CASSSKSTSERNEQFF. The DNA of the CDR3 is TGTGCCAGCAGCTCAAAGTCGACTAGCGAGCGGAATGAGCAGTTCTTC.

Sample share makes this clone medium-sized. This chain links TRBV6-1 with TRBJ2-3, with 9 bases aligning to TRBD1. The germline V gene encodes CDR1 MNHNS and CDR2 SASEGT. V lost 5 bases to trimming and J lost 2 bases; unmatched junction nucleotides: 5. The CDR3 loop spans 15 amino acids. The CDR3 nucleotides are TGTGCCAGCAGTCACACAGGGGGCATCACAGATACGCAGTATTTT. Its translation is CASSHTGGITDTQYF.

The V call is TRBV19, the J call TRBJ1-2, with 9 bases identical to TRBD1. V lost 3 bases, J lost 5 bases, and 10 bases stayed unmatched. The germline CDR1 and CDR2 sequences are LNHDA and SQIVND (reference sequence). The CDR3 is 16 amino acids. CDR3 in DNA: TGTGCCAGTAGTATCGGCGGGACAGGGCAGGGTTATGGCTACACCTTC. Its protein is CASSIGGTGQGYGYTF. The whole variable domain, filled in from reference TRBV19 and TRBJ1-2, reads DGGITQSPKYLFRKEGQNVTLSCEQNLNHDAMYWYRQDPGQGLRLIYYSQIVNDFQKGDIAEGYSVSREKKESFPLTVTSAQKNPTAFYLCASSIGGTGQGYGYTFGSGTRLTVV.

The chain recombines TRBV19 with TRBJ2-1, with 8 bases that match TRBD1. The CDR3 consists of 15 residues. With V trimmed by 6 bases and J by 1 base, 5 bases remained unmatched. CDR1 and CDR2 (germline): LNHDA, SQIVND (reference sequence). In DNA form, the CDR3 reads TGTGCCAGTAGCCAGGGGGCTGTATCCTACAATGAGCAGTTCTTC. It codes for CASSQGAVSYNEQFF.

The chain recombines TRBV5-4 with TRBJ2-3; 8 positions match TRBD1. Per germline, CDR1 SGHNT and CDR2 YYREEE (reference sequence). J lost 4 bases, V lost 2 bases, and 3 bases had no gene match. The CDR3 is 14 amino acids. CDR3 sequence: CASSLQGGPDTQYF. In DNA, the CDR3 is TGTGCCAGCAGCTTACAGGGGGGACCAGATACGCAGTATTTT.